Below, 3 T cell receptor beta chains from the same sample are listed, as sequenced in a study of blood T cell repertoires in COVID-19. Profiled with immunoSEQ multiplex PCR; TCRdb holds only in-frame clones, not every one. The sample lists over 65,000 clones; roughly 82% were seen once. The sample was peripheral blood. The receptors were sampled from a man at least 80 years old with active COVID-19.

The chain has TRBV10-3 and TRBJ1-2, with a possible D match to TRBD1 (6 bases). CDR3 length equals 12 residues. V was shortened by 7 bases and J by 4 bases, with 10 bases between the two germline ends. The germline CDR1 and CDR2 sequences are ENHRY and SYGVKD. CDR3 nucleotides: TGTGCCATCACAGGGGATGGCTATGGCTACACCTTC. Its protein is CAITGDGYGYTF.

CDR3 sequence: CASSLDSYGYTF. Here the CDR3 DNA reads TGCGCCAGCAGCTTAGACTCATATGGCTACACCTTC. The genes are TRBV10-2 and TRBJ1-2, with no clear D. The V gene lost 6 bases and the J gene lost 5 bases, with 10 bases spanning the gap. Germline assignment: CDR1 WSHSY and CDR2 SAAADI. The CDR3 covers 12 residues.

The chain carries TRBV24-1 and TRBJ2-3, with TRBD2 identical over 10 bases. V shed 4 bases, J shed 2 bases, and the junction held 8 bases outside the gene matches. The length of the CDR3 is 17 residues. CDR1 is KGHDR and CDR2 is SFDVKD in the germline V gene. The CDR3 reads CATSDRGAGGLTDTQYF. The CDR3 nucleotides are TGTGCCACCAGTGACCGGGGAGCGGGAGGGCTCACAGATACGCAGTATTTT.